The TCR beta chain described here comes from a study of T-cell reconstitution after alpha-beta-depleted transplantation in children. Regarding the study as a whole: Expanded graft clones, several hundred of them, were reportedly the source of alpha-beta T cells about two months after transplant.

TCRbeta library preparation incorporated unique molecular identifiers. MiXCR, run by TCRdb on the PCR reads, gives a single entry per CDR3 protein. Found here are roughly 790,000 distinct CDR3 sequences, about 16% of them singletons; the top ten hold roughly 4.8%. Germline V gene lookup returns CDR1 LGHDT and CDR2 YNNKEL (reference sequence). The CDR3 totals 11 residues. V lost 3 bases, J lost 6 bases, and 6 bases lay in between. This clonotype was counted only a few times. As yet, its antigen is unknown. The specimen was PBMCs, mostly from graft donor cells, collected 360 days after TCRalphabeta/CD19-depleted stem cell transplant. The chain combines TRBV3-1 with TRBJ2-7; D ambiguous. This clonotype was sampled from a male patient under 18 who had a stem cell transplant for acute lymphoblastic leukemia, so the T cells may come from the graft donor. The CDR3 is CASSHTGEQYF. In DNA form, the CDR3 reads TGTGCCAGCAGCCACACCGGCGAGCAGTACTTC.